Sequencing of this T cell receptor beta chain was carried out in a study of technical replicates of blood from several donors. CDR1 and CDR2 (germline): MNHEY, SVGAGI. This CDR3 is 14 amino acids long. The V gene end was trimmed by 5 bases and the J gene end by 3 bases; junction bases not matched to a gene: 5. Sequenced by immunoSEQ multiplex PCR; TCRdb stores in-frame clones only, minus some. The top ten clones hold around 0.44% of a sample with around 76,000 clones, about nine tenths of them seen once. Sequencing was done on a sample of T cells isolated from PBMCs. The receptor was isolated from a human donor in good health. The gene calls are TRBV6-5 and TRBJ2-7; 9 bases match TRBD1. In nucleotides, the CDR3 is TGTGCCAGCAGTCGGGACAGGGCCTACTACGAGCAGTACTTC. This translates into CASSRDRAYYEQYF.